This T cell receptor beta chain was retrieved from a study of PD-1 blockade in classical Hodgkin lymphoma. As for the study in general: Patients were administered nivolumab (3 mg/kg intravenously) every 2 weeks.

Study-wide findings and caveats: Reports described newly diagnosed patients as having lower baseline TCR diversity than healthy donors. Researchers reported that CD4+ TCR diversity, though not CD8+, rose significantly by C4D1.

Only in-frame clones appear in the TCRdb table, and some are missing; sequencing was by immunoSEQ multiplex PCR. The repertoire includes about 64,000 clones, about 90% of them detected once, and 10% sits in the top ten. The time point is: cycle 4 day 1 (C4D1), after more than five weeks of nivolumab. All patients relapsed after autologous stem cell transplantation, and brentuximab vedotin exposure varied. In regard to this clone: The antigen remains undetermined.

The specimen comprised peripheral blood mononuclear cells (PBMCs), sampled before the fourth cycle of nivolumab. The source is a human donor with classical Hodgkin lymphoma.

The CDR3 loop is CASSWVDPWGSNEKLFF. CDR3 DNA sequence: TGCGCCAGCAGCTGGGTCGACCCGTGGGGTTCTAATGAAAAACTGTTTTTT. The chain is built from TRBV5-1 and TRBJ1-4; D ambiguous. In germline, CDR1 is SGHRS, CDR2 YFSETQ. This CDR3 comprises 17 residues. Trimming removed 3 bases from V and 3 bases from J, with 18 bases in between.